This T cell receptor beta chain was captured in a study of identical twins. With respect to this clonotype: Its matching antigen is unknown.

Study findings and constraints: The presence of invariant MAIT and iNKT cells could partly confound analyses of zero-insertion sequences. Whereas memory repertoires showed no such difference, abundant cord blood beta clonotypes carried fewer insertions.

It was template switching that added a universal primer site, and there were unique molecular identifiers on the cDNA. MiXCR, applied by TCRdb to the 5' RACE reads, yields one record per CDR3 protein. The table records 350,000 to 600,000 distinct CDR3 sequences, 14% of them present only once. Germline V lookup: CDR1 SGHKS, CDR2 YYEKEE (reference sequence). The CDR3 contains 15 residues. The ends were cut back, 1 base at V and 4 bases at J, with 13 bases in the middle. These data are also associated with another study on yellow fever vaccine responses in identical twins.

The source is a woman aged 18-29 years in good health. The chain joins TRBV5-5 to TRBJ2-3; D is ambiguous. Specimen: CD4+ T cells sorted from blood. DNA of the CDR3: TGTGCCAGCAGCTTGCGGGCAACCCCGGCAGATACGCAGTATTTT. This encodes CASSLRATPADTQYF.